This T cell receptor (beta chain) originates from a study of control samples from healthy donors and cancer patients. The repertoire was sequenced with immunoSEQ multiplex PCR; TCRdb's copy has only in-frame clones and lacks some. Of approximately 190,000 clones in the sample, about 89% were seen once. Germline V lookup: CDR1 MNHEY, CDR2 SVGEGT. Trimming removed 5 bases from V and 0 bases from J, with 14 bases in between. The CDR3 totals 15 residues. This sequence originates from a man aged 25-45 years in good health. V is TRBV6-2 or TRBV6-3 and J is TRBJ2-7, with D possibly matching TRBD1 (6 bases). Sequences were obtained from blood. In DNA form, the CDR3 reads TGTGCCAGCAGTATGGCAGGGGAAAGCTCCTACGAGCAGTACTTC. It codes for CASSMAGESSYEQYF.